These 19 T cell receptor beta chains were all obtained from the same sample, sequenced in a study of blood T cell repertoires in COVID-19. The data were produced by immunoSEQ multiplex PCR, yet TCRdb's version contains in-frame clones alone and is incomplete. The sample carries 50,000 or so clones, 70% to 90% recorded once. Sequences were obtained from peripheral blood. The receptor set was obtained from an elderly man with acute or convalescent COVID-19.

CDR3: CASSAQDSPGADTQYF. The CDR3 DNA reads as TGTGCCAGCAGCGCTCAGGACTCTCCGGGAGCAGATACGCAGTATTTT. This sequence joins TRBV7-6 and TRBJ2-3; a weak D match, TRBD2 (6 bases). V lost 5 bases and J lost 4, with 19 bases in between. This CDR3 has 16 amino acids. Germline CDR1 and CDR2: SGHVS and FNYEAQ.

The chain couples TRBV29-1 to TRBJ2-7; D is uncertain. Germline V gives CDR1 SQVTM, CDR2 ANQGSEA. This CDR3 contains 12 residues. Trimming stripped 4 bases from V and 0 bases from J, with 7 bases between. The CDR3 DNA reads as TGCAGCGTTGGGGCCCCCTCCTACGAGCAGTACTTC. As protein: CSVGAPSYEQYF.

The CDR3 spells CASSRMTGGNTEAFF. Here the CDR3 DNA reads TGTGCCAGCAGTAGGATGACAGGGGGGAACACTGAAGCTTTCTTT. This chain links TRBV6-5 with TRBJ1-1; 9 bases agree with TRBD1. The germline V gene has CDR1 MNHEY and CDR2 SVGAGI. V gave up 5 bases and J gave up 1 base; unmatched junction bases: 5. The CDR3 length is 15 residues.

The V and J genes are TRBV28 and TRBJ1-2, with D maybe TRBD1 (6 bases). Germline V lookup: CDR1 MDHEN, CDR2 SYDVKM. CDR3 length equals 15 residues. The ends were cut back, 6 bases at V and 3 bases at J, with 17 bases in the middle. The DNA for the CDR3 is TGTGCCAGCAGCGCACGGGGACACGGCTACTATGGCTACACCTTC. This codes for CASSARGHGYYGYTF.

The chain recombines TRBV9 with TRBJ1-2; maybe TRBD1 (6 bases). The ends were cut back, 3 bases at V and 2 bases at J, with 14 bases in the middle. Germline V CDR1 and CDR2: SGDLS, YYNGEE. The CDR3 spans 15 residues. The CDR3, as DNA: TGTGCCAGCAGCGCCGGACAGAGGATAAACTATGGCTACACCTTC. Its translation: CASSAGQRINYGYTF. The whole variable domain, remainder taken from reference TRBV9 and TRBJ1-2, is DSGVTQTPKHLITATGQRVTLRCSPRSGDLSVYWYQQSLDQGLQFLIQYYNGEERAKGNILERFSAQQFPDLHSELNLSSLELGDSALYFCASSAGQRINYGYTFGSGTRLTVV.

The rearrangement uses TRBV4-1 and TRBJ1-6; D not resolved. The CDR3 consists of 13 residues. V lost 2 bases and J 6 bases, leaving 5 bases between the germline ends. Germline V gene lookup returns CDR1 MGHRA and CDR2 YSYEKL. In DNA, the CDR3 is TGCGCCAGCAGCCAATGGGCTAATTCACCCCTCCACTTT. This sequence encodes CASSQWANSPLHF.

CDR3 protein: CASRIRGGPYNEQFF. DNA for the CDR3: TGTGCCAGCAGAATCCGCGGGGGGCCGTACAATGAGCAGTTCTTC. The genes are TRBV6-5 and TRBJ2-1; 8 bases match TRBD2. This CDR3 spans 15 amino acids. Germline V gene data show CDR1 as MNHEY and CDR2 as SVGAGI. With V trimmed by 6 bases and J by 4 bases, 8 bases remained unmatched.

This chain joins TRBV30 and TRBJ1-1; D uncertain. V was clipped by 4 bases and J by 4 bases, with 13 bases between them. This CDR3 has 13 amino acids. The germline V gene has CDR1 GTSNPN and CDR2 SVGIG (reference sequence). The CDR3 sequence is CAWKAWGVTEAFF. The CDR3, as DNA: TGTGCCTGGAAGGCATGGGGAGTCACTGAAGCTTTCTTT.

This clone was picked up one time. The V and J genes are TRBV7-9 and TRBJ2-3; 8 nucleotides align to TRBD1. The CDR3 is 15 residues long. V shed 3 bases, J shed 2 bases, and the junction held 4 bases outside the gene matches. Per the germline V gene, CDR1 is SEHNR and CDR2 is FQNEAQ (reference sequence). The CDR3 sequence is CASSFQGANTDTQYF. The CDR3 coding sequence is TGTGCCAGCAGCTTTCAGGGGGCAAACACAGATACGCAGTATTTT.

The CDR3 loop reads CASSLLAGQPQHF. Written as DNA, the CDR3 is TGTGCCAGCAGCTTATTGGCTGGTCAGCCCCAGCATTTT. This rearrangement joins TRBV7-9 to TRBJ1-5; unclear D gene. V shed 2 bases and J shed 6 bases, with 8 bases lying between them. The CDR3 is made up of 13 amino acids. From germline, CDR1 is SEHNR and CDR2 FQNEAQ (reference sequence).

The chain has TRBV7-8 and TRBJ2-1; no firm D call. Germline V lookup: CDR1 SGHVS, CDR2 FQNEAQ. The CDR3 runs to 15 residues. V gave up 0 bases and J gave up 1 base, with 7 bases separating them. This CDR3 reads CASSLAGLSYNEQFF. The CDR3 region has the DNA TGTGCCAGCAGCTTAGCGGGCCTATCCTACAATGAGCAGTTCTTC.

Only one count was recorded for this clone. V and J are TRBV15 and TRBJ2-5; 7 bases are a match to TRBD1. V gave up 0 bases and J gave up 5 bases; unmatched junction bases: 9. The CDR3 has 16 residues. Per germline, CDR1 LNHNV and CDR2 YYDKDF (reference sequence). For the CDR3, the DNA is TGTGCCACCAGCAGAGATCTAGGGGGCCCGGAGGAGACCCAGTACTTC. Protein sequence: CATSRDLGGPEETQYF. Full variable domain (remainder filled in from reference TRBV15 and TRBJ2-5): DAMVIQNPRYQVTQFGKPVTLSCSQTLNHNVMYWYQQKSSQAPKLLFHYYDKDFNNEADTPDNFQSRRPNTSFCFLDIRSPGLGDTAMYLCATSRDLGGPEETQYFGPGTRLLVL.

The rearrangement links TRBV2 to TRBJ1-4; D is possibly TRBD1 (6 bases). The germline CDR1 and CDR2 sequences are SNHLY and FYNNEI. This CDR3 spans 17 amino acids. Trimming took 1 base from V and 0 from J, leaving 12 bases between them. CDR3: CASSEEGRGTTNEKLFF. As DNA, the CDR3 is TGTGCCAGCAGTGAAGAGGGCAGGGGAACAACTAATGAAAAACTGTTTTTT.

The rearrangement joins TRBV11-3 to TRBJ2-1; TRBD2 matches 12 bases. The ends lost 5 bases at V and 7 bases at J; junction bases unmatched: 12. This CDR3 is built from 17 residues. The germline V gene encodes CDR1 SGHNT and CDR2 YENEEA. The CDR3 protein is CASSPGVLAGGRNEQFF. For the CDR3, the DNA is TGTGCCAGCAGCCCTGGGGTACTAGCGGGGGGCAGAAATGAGCAGTTCTTC.

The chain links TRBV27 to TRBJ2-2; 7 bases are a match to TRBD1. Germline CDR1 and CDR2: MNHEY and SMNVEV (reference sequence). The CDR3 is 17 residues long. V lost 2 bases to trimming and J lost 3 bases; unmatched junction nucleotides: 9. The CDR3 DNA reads TGTGCCAGCAGTTTAGGTCTTGTTGGACAGGACACCGGGGAGCTGTTTTTT. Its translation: CASSLGLVGQDTGELFF.

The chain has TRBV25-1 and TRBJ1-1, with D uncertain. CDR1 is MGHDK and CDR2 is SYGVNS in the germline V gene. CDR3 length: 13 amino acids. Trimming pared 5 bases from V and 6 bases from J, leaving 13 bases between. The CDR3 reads CASSTQTQAEAFF. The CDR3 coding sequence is TGTGCCAGCAGTACCCAGACGCAGGCTGAAGCTTTCTTT.

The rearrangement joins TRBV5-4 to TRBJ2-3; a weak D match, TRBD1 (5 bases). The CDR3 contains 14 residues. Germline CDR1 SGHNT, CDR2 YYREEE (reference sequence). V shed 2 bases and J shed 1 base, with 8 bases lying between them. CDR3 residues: CASSFPRGTDTQYF. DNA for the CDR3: TGTGCCAGCAGCTTCCCCAGGGGCACAGATACGCAGTATTTT.

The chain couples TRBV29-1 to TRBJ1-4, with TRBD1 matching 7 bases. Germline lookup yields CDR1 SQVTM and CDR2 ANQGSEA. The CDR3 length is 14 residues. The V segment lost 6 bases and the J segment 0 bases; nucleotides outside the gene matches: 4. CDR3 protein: CSVGTDATNEKLFF. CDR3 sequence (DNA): TGCAGCGTGGGGACAGACGCAACTAATGAAAAACTGTTTTTT. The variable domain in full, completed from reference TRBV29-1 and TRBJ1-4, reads SAVISQKPSRDICQRGTSLTIQCQVDSQVTMMFWYRQQPGQSLTLIATANQGSEATYESGFVIDKFPISRPNLTFSTLTVSNMSPEDSSIYLCSVGTDATNEKLFFGSGTQLSVL.

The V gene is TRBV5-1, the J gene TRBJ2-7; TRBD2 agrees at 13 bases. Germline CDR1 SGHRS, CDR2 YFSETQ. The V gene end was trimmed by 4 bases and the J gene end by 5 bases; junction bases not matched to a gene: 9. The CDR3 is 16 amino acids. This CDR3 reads CASSLGLAGYFHEQYF. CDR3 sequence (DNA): TGCGCCAGCAGCCTGGGACTAGCGGGATACTTCCACGAGCAGTACTTC. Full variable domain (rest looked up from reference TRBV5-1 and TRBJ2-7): KAGVTQTPRYLIKTRGQQVTLSCSPISGHRSVSWYQQTPGQGLQFLFEYFSETQRNKGNFPGRFSGRQFSNSRSEMNVSTLELGDSALYLCASSLGLAGYFHEQYFGPGTRLTVT.